What follows are 23 T cell receptor beta chains derived from one specimen sequenced in a study of blood T cell repertoires in COVID-19. Clones were read by immunoSEQ multiplex PCR, and TCRdb kept only the in-frame ones, dropping some. The data show some 300,000 clones, around four fifths seen once. Sample: peripheral blood. The receptors come from a woman aged 45-60 years with active or convalescent COVID-19.

J is TRBJ2-7 and V is TRBV18; 10 nucleotides agree with TRBD1. CDR1 and CDR2 from the germline V gene are KGHSH and LQKENI. This CDR3 is 15 amino acids long. Germline trimming cut 4 bases from V and 5 bases from J; bases unmatched to any gene: 8. The CDR3 protein is CASSRNTGTGDEQYF. DNA of the CDR3: TGTGCCAGCTCACGCAACACCGGGACAGGGGACGAGCAGTACTTC.

V usage is TRBV2 and J usage is TRBJ2-1, with 8 positions matching TRBD2. This CDR3 contains 16 residues. CDR1 SNHLY and CDR2 FYNNEI come from the germline V gene. V lost 6 bases and J lost 0; bases outside the gene matches: 7. This CDR3 is CASSGRLASSYNEQFF. The CDR3 bases are TGTGCCAGCAGCGGGCGACTAGCGAGCTCCTACAATGAGCAGTTCTTC. Complete variable domain (other parts from reference TRBV2 and TRBJ2-1): EPEVTQTPSHQVTQMGQEVILRCVPISNHLYFYWYRQILGQKVEFLVSFYNNEISEKSEIFDDQFSVERPDGSNFTLKIRSTKLEDSAMYFCASSGRLASSYNEQFFGPGTRLTVL.

In this sample, this clone turned up a few times. This chain uses TRBV3-1 (or the pseudogene TRBV3-2) with TRBJ2-5; D perhaps matches TRBD2 (6 bases). V lost 2 bases and J lost 2, with 18 bases in between. Germline loops: CDR1 LGHDT, CDR2 YNNKEL (reference sequence). CDR3 length: 17 amino acids. CDR3 nucleotides: TGTGCCAGCAGCCAATTCGCGAGCGGAGGGAGACAAGAGACCCAGTACTTC. Translating gives CASSQFASGGRQETQYF.

The chain is built from TRBV6-5 and TRBJ2-2; 7 bases map to TRBD2. This CDR3 is 14 amino acids long. V lost 6 bases and J lost 7; bases outside the gene matches: 8. CDR1 and CDR2 (germline): MNHEY, SVGAGI. The CDR3 loop is CASRAGGLGGELFF. In DNA form, the CDR3 reads TGTGCCAGCAGGGCCGGGGGGTTAGGCGGGGAGCTGTTTTTT.

The chain combines TRBV28 with TRBJ2-7; a possible D gene is TRBD2 (5 bases). This CDR3 is 13 amino acids long. Trimming removed 10 bases from V and 3 bases from J, with 16 bases in between. Germline V gene sequence: CDR1 MDHEN, CDR2 SYDVKM. CDR3 residues: CATELGPSYEQYF. In DNA form, the CDR3 reads TGTGCCACCGAACTAGGACCGAGCTACGAGCAGTACTTC.

The chain couples TRBV4-2 to TRBJ2-2; 13 nucleotides line up with TRBD2. Germline CDR1 reads LGHNA; CDR2 reads YNFKEQ. This CDR3 spans 17 amino acids. The V segment lost 3 bases and the J segment 3 bases; nucleotides outside the gene matches: 4. CDR3 sequence (DNA): TGTGCCAGCAGCCAGCAAGGACTAGCGGGAGACACCGGGGAGCTGTTTTTT. Residues: CASSQQGLAGDTGELFF.

This clone was observed many times. The CDR3 DNA reads as TGTGCCAGCAGCGCGGGGATCAATCAGCCCCAGCATTTT. Its translation: CASSAGINQPQHF. J is TRBJ1-5 and V is TRBV12-3 or TRBV12-4; D not certain. Trimming removed 6 bases at V and 3 bases at J, with 9 bases between. This CDR3 has 13 amino acids.

This chain uses TRBV14 with TRBJ2-2; a possible D gene is TRBD1 (6 bases). CDR1 is SGHDN, CDR2 FVKESK, per germline. The germline V and J ends were trimmed by 4 bases and 6 bases, with 9 bases remaining between them. This CDR3 has 13 amino acids. The CDR3 loop reads CASSRGRPGELFF. CDR3 bases: TGTGCCAGCAGCCGGGGGCGCCCCGGGGAGCTGTTTTTT.

V usage is TRBV29-1 and J usage is TRBJ1-1, with D maybe TRBD1 (5 bases). V lost 3 bases to trimming and J lost 0 bases, with 14 bases between them. The germline V gene encodes CDR1 SQVTM and CDR2 ANQGSEA. CDR3 length: 15 residues. CDR3 loop: CSVDWNGQMNTEAFF. The CDR3 DNA reads as TGCAGCGTTGATTGGAACGGACAAATGAACACTGAAGCTTTCTTT. The complete variable domain, with remaining parts taken from reference TRBV29-1 and TRBJ1-1, reads SAVISQKPSRDICQRGTSLTIQCQVDSQVTMMFWYRQQPGQSLTLIATANQGSEATYESGFVIDKFPISRPNLTFSTLTVSNMSPEDSSIYLCSVDWNGQMNTEAFFGQGTRLTVV.

There are a few counts of this clone. The chain joins TRBV6-7 to TRBJ2-7; TRBD2 agrees at 14 bases. TRBV6-7 carries the ORF label, with uncertain function. The CDR3 spans 16 residues. The J segment lost 5 bases and the V segment lost 8 bases, leaving 11 bases of the junction unmatched. The CDR3 nucleotides are TGTGCCAGCCAACAAGGGACTAGCGGGAGATGCCACGAGCAGTACTTC. Protein: CASQQGTSGRCHEQYF.

This clone was recorded a few times. The V and J genes are TRBV6-5 and TRBJ1-6, with TRBD1 matching over 7 bases. Germline assignment: CDR1 MNHEY and CDR2 SVGAGI. Trimming took 5 bases from V and 7 from J; bases not matched to a gene: 2. The CDR3 is made up of 13 amino acids. The CDR3 coding sequence is TGTGCCAGCAGTACGACAGGGAATTCACCCCTCCACTTT. Translation gives CASSTTGNSPLHF.

CDR3 sequence (DNA): TGTGCCAGCAGTGAAACAGGGTGGGGCACTGAAGCTTTCTTT. Its translation is CASSETGWGTEAFF. The chain joins TRBV2 to TRBJ1-1; possibly TRBD1 for D (6 bases). CDR1 is SNHLY, CDR2 FYNNEI, per germline. Trimming removed 2 bases from V and 4 bases from J, with 11 bases in between. The CDR3 runs to 14 residues.

This clone was seen a single time. The gene calls are TRBV18 and TRBJ1-4; D not certain. The CDR3 has 15 residues. The V end lost 1 base, the J end lost 5 bases, and 11 bases lay between the germline ends. CDR1 is KGHSH and CDR2 is LQKENI in the germline V gene. CDR3 region: CASSPRAGPNEKLFF. In DNA, the CDR3 is TGTGCCAGCTCACCACGGGCAGGCCCAAATGAAAAACTGTTTTTT.

The V call is TRBV27, the J call TRBJ1-1; the match to TRBD1 covers 8 bases. The trim removed 0 bases at V and 3 bases at J, leaving 3 bases unmatched. Germline V CDR1 and CDR2: MNHEY, SMNVEV (reference sequence). The CDR3 extends over 15 amino acids. CDR3 nucleotide sequence: TGTGCCAGCAGTTTATCAGGCAGGGGGCACACTGAAGCTTTCTTT. Translated, it gives CASSLSGRGHTEAFF.

This clone was detected only once. The DNA of the CDR3 is TGTGCCAGCAGAATCGGACAGGTCCCGTACGAGCAGTACTTC. Protein product: CASRIGQVPYEQYF. This chain connects TRBV27 to TRBJ2-7; the match to TRBD1 covers 7 bases. In germline, CDR1 is MNHEY, CDR2 SMNVEV (reference sequence). The length of the CDR3 is 14 residues. V was pared by 6 bases and J by 4 bases, with 9 bases of the junction left unmatched.

The chain uses TRBV5-1 and TRBJ2-7; 7 bases agree with TRBD1. The CDR3 is made up of 16 amino acids. With V trimmed by 0 bases and J by 3 bases, 9 bases remained unmatched. CDR1 is SGHRS and CDR2 is YFSETQ in the germline V gene. The CDR3 protein is CASSLGGTAIFYEQYF. CDR3 DNA sequence: TGCGCCAGCAGCTTGGGAGGGACAGCTATATTCTACGAGCAGTACTTC.

J is TRBJ1-2 and V is TRBV28; TRBD1 aligns across 7 bases. V shed 4 bases, J shed 5 bases, and the junction held 16 bases outside the gene matches. The CDR3 sequence is 17 residues long. CDR1 and CDR2 from the germline V gene are MDHEN and SYDVKM. CDR3 nucleotides: TGTGCCAGCAGTTCCCCAGGCCACGGGGGACAGCGGTATGGCTACACCTTC. Translation gives CASSSPGHGGQRYGYTF.

The CDR3, as DNA: TGTGCCAGCAGGATCAGGGGAACGAATGAAAAACTGTTTTTT. Translated, it gives CASRIRGTNEKLFF. V and J are TRBV2 and TRBJ1-4, with D perhaps matching TRBD1 (6 bases). Between the trimmed V and J ends, which lost 6 bases and 5 bases, there was a span of 13 bases. CDR1 is SNHLY and CDR2 is FYNNEI in the germline V gene. The CDR3 totals 14 residues.

V gene TRBV19 combines with J gene TRBJ1-2, with D perhaps TRBD1 (6 bases). V lost 3 bases to trimming and J lost 4 bases, with 18 bases between them. This CDR3 is 16 amino acids long. Germline V gene sequence: CDR1 LNHDA, CDR2 SQIVND (reference sequence). The CDR3, as DNA: TGTGCCAGTAGTATTGGAGTACAGGGAACAAGCTATGGCTACACCTTC. Encoded protein: CASSIGVQGTSYGYTF. Full variable domain (rest looked up from reference TRBV19 and TRBJ1-2): DGGITQSPKYLFRKEGQNVTLSCEQNLNHDAMYWYRQDPGQGLRLIYYSQIVNDFQKGDIAEGYSVSREKKESFPLTVTSAQKNPTAFYLCASSIGVQGTSYGYTFGSGTRLTVV.

This clone appeared a single time. The chain employs TRBV7-9 and TRBJ1-6; D is possibly TRBD1 (5 bases). The CDR3 totals 15 residues. Trimming cost V 2 bases and J 10 bases, with 15 bases left between them. Germline-derived CDR1 and CDR2 are SEHNR and FQNEAQ (reference sequence). For the CDR3, the DNA is TGTGCCAGCAGCTTATCGTCACAGGTTGGGTCACCCCTCCACTTT. Its protein product is CASSLSSQVGSPLHF.

This clone was seen once. The genes are TRBV7-3 and TRBJ2-1, with 11 bases fitting TRBD2. J lost 9 bases, V lost 0 bases, and 4 bases had no gene match. Germline loops: CDR1 SGHTA, CDR2 FQGTGA. This CDR3 has 15 amino acids. Written as DNA, the CDR3 is TGTGCCAGCAGCTTAACGAGAGGGACTAGCGGTGAGCAGTTCTTC. Protein: CASSLTRGTSGEQFF.

This clone was observed a single time. The rearrangement joins TRBV27 to TRBJ2-7; D is uncertain. Germline CDR1 MNHEY, CDR2 SMNVEV (reference sequence). This CDR3 contains 15 residues. Trimming took 3 bases from V and 2 from J, leaving 14 bases between them. The CDR3 reads CASSFHTGLPYEQYF. CDR3 nucleotide sequence: TGTGCCAGCAGTTTTCATACGGGTCTACCCTACGAGCAGTACTTC.

J is TRBJ1-1 and V is TRBV5-5; D may be TRBD1 (6 bases). The CDR3 loop spans 14 amino acids. Germline CDR1 SGHKS, CDR2 YYEKEE (reference sequence). The V and J ends lost 1 base and 6 bases respectively, with 13 bases between them. CDR3: CASSLYFRGSEAFF. CDR3 DNA sequence: TGTGCCAGCAGCTTGTACTTCAGGGGTTCTGAAGCTTTCTTT.